By frequency in the sample, the clone carrying this T cell receptor beta chain is medium-sized. What it binds is not known. The V and J ends lost 4 bases and 0 bases respectively, with 4 bases between them. CDR1 MNHEY and CDR2 SMNVEV come from the germline V gene (reference sequence). The CDR3 runs 14 residues. The sample belongs to a study of a mutant IDH1 vaccine in newly diagnosed glioma. Study conclusions and caveats: Immune responses induced by vaccination arose in 90% to 95% of the patients.

The time point was: week 5, during vaccination. In the vaccine, a single dose held 300 ug of the mutant IDH1 20-mer peptide, along with topical imiquimod. The assay was immunoSEQ multiplex PCR, and TCRdb's table has in-frame clones only and misses some. The top ten hold more than 9.5% of the sample, which has around 30,000 clones, about three fifths seen once. This specimen consisted of PBMCs, obtained from a glioma patient whose treatment included an IDH1 peptide vaccine. The chain couples TRBV27 to TRBJ2-6; D ambiguous. The receptor was isolated from a woman aged 18 to 35 with glioma. The CDR3 sequence: CASSSLSGANVLTF. The CDR3 bases are TGTGCCAGCAGTTCCCTCTCTGGGGCCAACGTCCTGACTTTC. Full variable domain (rest looked up from reference TRBV27 and TRBJ2-6): EAQVTQNPRYLITVTGKKLTVTCSQNMNHEYMSWYRQDPGLGLRQIYYSMNVEVTDKGDVPEGYKVSRKEKRNFPLILESPSPNQTSLYFCASSSLSGANVLTFGAGSRLTVL.